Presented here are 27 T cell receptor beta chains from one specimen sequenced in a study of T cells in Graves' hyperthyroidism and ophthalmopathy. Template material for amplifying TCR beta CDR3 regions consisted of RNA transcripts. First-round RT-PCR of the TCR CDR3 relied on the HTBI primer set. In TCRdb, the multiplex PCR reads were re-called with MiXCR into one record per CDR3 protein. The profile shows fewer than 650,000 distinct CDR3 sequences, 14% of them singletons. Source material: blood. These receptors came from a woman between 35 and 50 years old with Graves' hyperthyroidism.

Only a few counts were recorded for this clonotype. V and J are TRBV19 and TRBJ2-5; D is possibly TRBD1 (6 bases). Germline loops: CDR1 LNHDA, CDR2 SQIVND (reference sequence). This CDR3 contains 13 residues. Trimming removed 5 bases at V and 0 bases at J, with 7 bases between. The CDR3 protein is CASSQGHQETQYF. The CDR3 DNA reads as TGTGCCAGTAGTCAGGGGCACCAAGAGACCCAGTACTTC.

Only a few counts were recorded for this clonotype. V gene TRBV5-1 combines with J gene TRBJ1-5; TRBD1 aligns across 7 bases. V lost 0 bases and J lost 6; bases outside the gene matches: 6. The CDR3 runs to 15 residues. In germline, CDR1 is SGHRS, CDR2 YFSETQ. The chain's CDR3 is CASSLEGGTAQPQHF. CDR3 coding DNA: TGCGCCAGCAGCTTGGAAGGGGGCACCGCTCAGCCCCAGCATTTT.

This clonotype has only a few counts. The CDR3 reads CASSLADGAEAFF. In DNA, the CDR3 is TGTGCCAGCAGCTTAGCGGACGGGGCTGAAGCTTTCTTT. The chain combines TRBV5-6 with TRBJ1-1; D gene uncertain. The germline CDR1 and CDR2 sequences are SGHDT and YYEEEE. V was pared by 2 bases and J by 6 bases, with 11 bases between. The CDR3 is made up of 13 amino acids. Combining the CDR3 with reference TRBV5-6 and TRBJ1-1 gives the whole variable domain DAGVTQSPTHLIKTRGQQVTLRCSPKSGHDTVSWYQQALGQGPQFIFQYYEEEERQRGNFPDRFSGHQFPNYSSELNVNALLLGDSALYLCASSLADGAEAFFGQGTRLTVV.

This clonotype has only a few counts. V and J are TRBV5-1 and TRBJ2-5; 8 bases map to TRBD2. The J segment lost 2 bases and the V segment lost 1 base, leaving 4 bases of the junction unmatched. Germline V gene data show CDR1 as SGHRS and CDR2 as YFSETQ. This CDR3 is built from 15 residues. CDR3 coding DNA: TGCGCCAGCAGCTTGAGCGGGAGCCCTCAAGAGACCCAGTACTTC. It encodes CASSLSGSPQETQYF.

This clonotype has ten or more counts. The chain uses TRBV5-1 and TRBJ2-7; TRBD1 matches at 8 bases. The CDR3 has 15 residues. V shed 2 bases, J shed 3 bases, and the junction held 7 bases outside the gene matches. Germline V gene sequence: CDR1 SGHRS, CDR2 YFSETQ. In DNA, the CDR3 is TGCGCCAGCAGCTTTTCGGACAGGGAAGTCTACGAGCAGTACTTC. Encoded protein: CASSFSDREVYEQYF. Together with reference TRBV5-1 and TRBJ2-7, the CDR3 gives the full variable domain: KAGVTQTPRYLIKTRGQQVTLSCSPISGHRSVSWYQQTPGQGLQFLFEYFSETQRNKGNFPGRFSGRQFSNSRSEMNVSTLELGDSALYLCASSFSDREVYEQYFGPGTRLTVT.

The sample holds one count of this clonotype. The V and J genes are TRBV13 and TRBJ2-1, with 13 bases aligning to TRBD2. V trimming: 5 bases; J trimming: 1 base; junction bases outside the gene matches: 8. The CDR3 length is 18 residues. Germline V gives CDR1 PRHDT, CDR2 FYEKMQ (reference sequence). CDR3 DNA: TGTGCCAGCAGCCGGGGGACTAGCGGGACCTTTTCCTACAATGAGCAGTTCTTC. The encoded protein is CASSRGTSGTFSYNEQFF.

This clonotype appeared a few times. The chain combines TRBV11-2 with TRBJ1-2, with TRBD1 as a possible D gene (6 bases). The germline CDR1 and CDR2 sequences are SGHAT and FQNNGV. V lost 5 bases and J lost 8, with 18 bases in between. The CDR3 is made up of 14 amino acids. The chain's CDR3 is CASSRKVQGLGYTF. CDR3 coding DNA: TGTGCCAGCAGCCGAAAGGTACAGGGTCTAGGCTACACCTTC.

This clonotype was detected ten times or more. CDR3 loop: CASSLAHRQETQYF. CDR3 bases: TGTGCCAGCAGCTTAGCCCATCGACAAGAGACCCAGTACTTC. This chain links TRBV11-2 with TRBJ2-5; D unresolved. Germline CDR1 reads SGHAT; CDR2 reads FQNNGV. The CDR3 sequence is 14 residues long. Trimming left V 1 base short and J 2 bases short, with 8 bases between.

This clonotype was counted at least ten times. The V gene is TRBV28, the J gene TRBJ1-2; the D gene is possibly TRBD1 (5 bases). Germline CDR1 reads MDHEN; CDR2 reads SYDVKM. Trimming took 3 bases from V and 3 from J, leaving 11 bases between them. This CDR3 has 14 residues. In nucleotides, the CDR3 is TGTGCCAGCAGTTTTGGAGGGGCAGACTATGGCTACACCTTC. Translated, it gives CASSFGGADYGYTF.

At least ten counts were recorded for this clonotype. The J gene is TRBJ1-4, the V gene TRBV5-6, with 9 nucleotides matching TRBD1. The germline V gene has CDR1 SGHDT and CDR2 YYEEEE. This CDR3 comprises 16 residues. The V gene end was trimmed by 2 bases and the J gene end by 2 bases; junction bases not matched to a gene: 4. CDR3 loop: CASSLQGAVTNEKLFF. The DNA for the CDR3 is TGTGCCAGCAGCTTACAGGGGGCTGTGACTAATGAAAAACTGTTTTTT.

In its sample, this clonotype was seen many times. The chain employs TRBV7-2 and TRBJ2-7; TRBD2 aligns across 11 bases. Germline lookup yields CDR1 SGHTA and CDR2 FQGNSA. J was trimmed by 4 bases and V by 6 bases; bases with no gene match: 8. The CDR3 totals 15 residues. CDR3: CASSWIAGGQYEQYF. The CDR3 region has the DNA TGTGCCAGCAGTTGGATAGCGGGAGGGCAATACGAGCAGTACTTC.

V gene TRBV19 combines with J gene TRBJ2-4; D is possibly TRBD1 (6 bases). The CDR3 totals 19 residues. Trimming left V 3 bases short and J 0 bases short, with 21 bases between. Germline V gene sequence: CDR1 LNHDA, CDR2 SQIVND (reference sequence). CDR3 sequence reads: CASSIHTPQGGLAKNIQYF. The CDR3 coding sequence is TGTGCCAGTAGTATTCATACCCCACAGGGTGGGTTAGCCAAAAACATTCAGTACTTC.

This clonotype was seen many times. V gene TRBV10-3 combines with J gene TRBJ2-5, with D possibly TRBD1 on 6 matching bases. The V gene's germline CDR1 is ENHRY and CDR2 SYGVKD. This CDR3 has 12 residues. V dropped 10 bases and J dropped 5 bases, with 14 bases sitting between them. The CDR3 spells CATQAGEETQYF. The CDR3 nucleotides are TGTGCCACCCAGGCAGGGGAGGAGACCCAGTACTTC.

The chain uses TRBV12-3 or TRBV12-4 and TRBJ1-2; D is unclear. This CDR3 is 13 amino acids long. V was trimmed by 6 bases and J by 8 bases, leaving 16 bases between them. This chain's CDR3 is CASSRGMLGGYTF. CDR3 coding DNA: TGTGCCAGCAGCCGTGGGATGTTGGGCGGCTACACCTTC.

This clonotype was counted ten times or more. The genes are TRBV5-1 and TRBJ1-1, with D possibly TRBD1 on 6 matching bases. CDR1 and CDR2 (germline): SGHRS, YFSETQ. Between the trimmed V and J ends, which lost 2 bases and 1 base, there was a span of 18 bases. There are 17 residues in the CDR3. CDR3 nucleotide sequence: TGCGCCAGCAGCTTTCAATTACAAGGACAGCCGAACACTGAAGCTTTCTTT. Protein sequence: CASSFQLQGQPNTEAFF.

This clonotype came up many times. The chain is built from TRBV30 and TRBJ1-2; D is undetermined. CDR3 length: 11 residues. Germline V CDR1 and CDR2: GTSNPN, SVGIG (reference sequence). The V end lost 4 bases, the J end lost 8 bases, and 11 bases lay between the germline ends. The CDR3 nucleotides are TGTGCCTGGATGGGGATCCGAGGCTACACCTTC. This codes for CAWMGIRGYTF.

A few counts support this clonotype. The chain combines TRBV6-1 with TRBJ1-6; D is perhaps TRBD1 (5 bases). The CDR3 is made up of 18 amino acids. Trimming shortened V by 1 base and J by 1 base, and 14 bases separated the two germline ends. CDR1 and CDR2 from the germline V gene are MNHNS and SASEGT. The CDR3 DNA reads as TGTGCCAGCAGTGAAGTGACAGTTCACTCTTCCTATAATTCACCCCTCCACTTT. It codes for CASSEVTVHSSYNSPLHF.

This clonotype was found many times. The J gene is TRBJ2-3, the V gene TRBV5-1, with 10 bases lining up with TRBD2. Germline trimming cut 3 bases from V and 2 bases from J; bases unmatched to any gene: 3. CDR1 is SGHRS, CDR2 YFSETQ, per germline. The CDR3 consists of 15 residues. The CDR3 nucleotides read TGCGCCAGCAGCTCTACTAGCGGGGCCACAGATACGCAGTATTTT. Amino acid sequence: CASSSTSGATDTQYF. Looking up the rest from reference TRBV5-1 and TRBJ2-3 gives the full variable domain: KAGVTQTPRYLIKTRGQQVTLSCSPISGHRSVSWYQQTPGQGLQFLFEYFSETQRNKGNFPGRFSGRQFSNSRSEMNVSTLELGDSALYLCASSSTSGATDTQYFGPGTRLTVL.

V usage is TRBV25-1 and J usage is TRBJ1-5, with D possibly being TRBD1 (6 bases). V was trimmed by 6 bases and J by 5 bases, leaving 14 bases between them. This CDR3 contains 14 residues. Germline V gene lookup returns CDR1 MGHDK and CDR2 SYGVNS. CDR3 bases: TGTGCCAGCAGAAGGGGGAAAGGAGATCAGCCCCAGCATTTT. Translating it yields CASRRGKGDQPQHF.

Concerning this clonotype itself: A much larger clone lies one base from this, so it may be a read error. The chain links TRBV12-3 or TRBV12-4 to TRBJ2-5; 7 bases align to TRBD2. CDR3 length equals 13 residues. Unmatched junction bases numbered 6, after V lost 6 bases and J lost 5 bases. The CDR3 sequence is CASRVTLAETQYF. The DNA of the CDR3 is TGTGCCAGCAGAGTAACACTAGCGGAGACCCAGTACTTC.

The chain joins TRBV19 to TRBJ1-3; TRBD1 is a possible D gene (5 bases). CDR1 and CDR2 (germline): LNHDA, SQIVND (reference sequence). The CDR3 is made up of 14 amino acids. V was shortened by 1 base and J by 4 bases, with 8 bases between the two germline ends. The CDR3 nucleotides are TGTGCCAGTAGTATAGGTCGGACAGGAAACACCATATATTTT. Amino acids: CASSIGRTGNTIYF.

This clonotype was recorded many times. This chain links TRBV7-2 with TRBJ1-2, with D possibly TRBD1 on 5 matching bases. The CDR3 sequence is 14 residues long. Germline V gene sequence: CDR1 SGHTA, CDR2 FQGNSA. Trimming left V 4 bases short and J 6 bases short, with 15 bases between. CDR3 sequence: CASSSGPGTHGYTF. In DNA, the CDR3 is TGTGCCAGCAGCTCAGGGCCCGGGACCCATGGCTACACCTTC.

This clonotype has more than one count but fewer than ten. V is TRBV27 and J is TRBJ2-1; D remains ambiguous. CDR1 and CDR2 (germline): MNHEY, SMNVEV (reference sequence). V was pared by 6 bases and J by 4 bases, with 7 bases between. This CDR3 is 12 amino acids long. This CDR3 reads CASRDEYNEQFF. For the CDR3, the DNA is TGTGCCAGCAGAGACGAATACAATGAGCAGTTCTTC.

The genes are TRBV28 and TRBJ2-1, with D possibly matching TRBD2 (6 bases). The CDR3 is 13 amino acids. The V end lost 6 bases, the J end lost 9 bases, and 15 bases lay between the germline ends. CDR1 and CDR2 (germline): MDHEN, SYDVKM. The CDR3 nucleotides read TGTGCCAGCAGCCGGACTATAAGGTTTGAGCAGTTCTTC. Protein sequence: CASSRTIRFEQFF.

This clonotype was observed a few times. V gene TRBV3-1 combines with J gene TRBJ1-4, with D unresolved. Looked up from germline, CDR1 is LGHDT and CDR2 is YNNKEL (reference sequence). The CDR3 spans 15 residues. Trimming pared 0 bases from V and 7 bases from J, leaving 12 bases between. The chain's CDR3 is CASSQDLGRFEKLFF. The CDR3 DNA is TGTGCCAGCAGCCAAGACTTAGGACGGTTTGAAAAACTGTTTTTT.

CDR3 region: CATSDYGTGGLEQFF. The DNA for the CDR3 is TGTGCCACCAGTGACTACGGGACAGGGGGCCTTGAGCAGTTCTTC. The J gene is TRBJ2-1, the V gene TRBV24-1, with 12 bases fitting TRBD1. The germline gives CDR1 KGHDR, CDR2 SFDVKD. The CDR3 sequence is 15 residues long. With V trimmed by 4 bases and J by 9 bases, 6 bases remained unmatched.

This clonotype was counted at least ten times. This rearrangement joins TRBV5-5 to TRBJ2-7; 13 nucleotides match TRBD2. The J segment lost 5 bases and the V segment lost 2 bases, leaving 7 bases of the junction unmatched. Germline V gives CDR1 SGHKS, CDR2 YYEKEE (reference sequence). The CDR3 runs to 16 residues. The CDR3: CASSFAPGLAGNEQYF. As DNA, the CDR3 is TGTGCCAGCAGCTTCGCTCCGGGACTAGCGGGAAACGAGCAGTACTTC.